Given below is one T cell receptor (beta chain) in context. Its target is not known. This record comes from a study of OX40 agonist ivuxolimab in advanced cancers. Study-wide findings and caveats: The 0.1-3.0 mg/kg partial responders had among the lowest clonal expansion.

In germline, CDR1 is MGHRA, CDR2 YSYEKL. This CDR3 has 15 amino acids. The V gene lost 0 bases and the J gene lost 5 bases, with 8 bases spanning the gap. This table comes from immunoSEQ multiplex PCR, and its TCRdb copy is limited to in-frame clones, with some not included. Here the sample spans around 23,000 clones, roughly 82% being singletons. The sequencing used CD4+ or CD8+ T cells sorted from blood, collected in a trial of the OX40 agonist ivuxolimab. The origin of this receptor is an adult with an advanced solid tumor such as melanoma, head and neck, liver or kidney cancer. The chain links TRBV4-1 to TRBJ1-6; D call uncertain. CDR3 in amino acids: CASSQDEGNNSPLHF. CDR3 nucleotides: TGCGCCAGCAGCCAAGACGAAGGGAATAATTCACCCCTCCACTTT.